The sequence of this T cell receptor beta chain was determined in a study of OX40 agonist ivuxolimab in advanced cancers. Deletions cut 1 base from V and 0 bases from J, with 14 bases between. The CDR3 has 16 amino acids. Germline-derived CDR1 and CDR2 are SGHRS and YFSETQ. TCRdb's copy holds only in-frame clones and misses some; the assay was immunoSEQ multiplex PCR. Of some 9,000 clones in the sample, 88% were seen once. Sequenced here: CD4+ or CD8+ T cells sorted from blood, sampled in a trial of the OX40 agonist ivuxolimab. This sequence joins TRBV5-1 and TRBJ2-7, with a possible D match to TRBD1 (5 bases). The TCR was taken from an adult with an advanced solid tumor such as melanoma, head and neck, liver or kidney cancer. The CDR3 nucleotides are TGCGCCAGCAGCTTGTTGGTACAGGCCAGCTCCTACGAGCAGTACTTC. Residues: CASSLLVQASSYEQYF.